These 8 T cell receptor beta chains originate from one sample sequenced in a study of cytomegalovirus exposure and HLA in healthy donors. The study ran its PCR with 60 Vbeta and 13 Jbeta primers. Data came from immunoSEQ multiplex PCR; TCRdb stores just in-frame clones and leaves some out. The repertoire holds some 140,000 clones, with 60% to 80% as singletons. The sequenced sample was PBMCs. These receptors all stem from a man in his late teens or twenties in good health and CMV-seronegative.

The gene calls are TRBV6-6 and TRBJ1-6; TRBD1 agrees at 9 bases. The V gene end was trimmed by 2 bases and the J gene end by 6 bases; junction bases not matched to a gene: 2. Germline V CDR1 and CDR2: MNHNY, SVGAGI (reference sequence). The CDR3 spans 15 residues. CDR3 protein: CASSYRQGGNSPLHF. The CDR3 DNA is TGTGCCAGCAGTTACCGACAGGGGGGTAATTCACCCCTCCACTTT.

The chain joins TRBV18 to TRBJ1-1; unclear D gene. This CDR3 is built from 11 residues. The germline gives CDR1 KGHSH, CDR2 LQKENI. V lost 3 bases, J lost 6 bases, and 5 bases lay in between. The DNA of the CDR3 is TGTGCCAGCTCACCCGAGGCTGAAGCTTTCTTT. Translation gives CASSPEAEAFF.

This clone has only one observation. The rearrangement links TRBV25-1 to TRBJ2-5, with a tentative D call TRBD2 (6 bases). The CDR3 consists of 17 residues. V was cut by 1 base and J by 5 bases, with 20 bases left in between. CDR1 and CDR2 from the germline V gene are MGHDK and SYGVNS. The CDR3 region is CASSELGTGAGRETQYF. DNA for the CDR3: TGTGCCAGCAGTGAATTAGGGACCGGGGCGGGGAGGGAGACCCAGTACTTC.

The CDR3 coding sequence is TGTGCCAGCAGCGGGACAGGTGAAGCTTTCTTT. Translation: CASSGTGEAFF. This chain connects TRBV5-4 to TRBJ1-1; TRBD1 matches 8 bases. V lost 4 bases and J lost 7; bases outside the gene matches: 0. CDR1 is SGHNT, CDR2 YYREEE, per germline (reference sequence). This CDR3 comprises 11 residues.

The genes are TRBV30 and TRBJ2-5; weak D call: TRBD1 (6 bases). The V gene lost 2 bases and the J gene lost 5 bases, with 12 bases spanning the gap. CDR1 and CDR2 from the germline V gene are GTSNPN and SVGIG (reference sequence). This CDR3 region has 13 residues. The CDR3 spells CAWSIRGVETQYF. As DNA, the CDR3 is TGTGCCTGGAGTATCAGGGGTGTTGAGACCCAGTACTTC.

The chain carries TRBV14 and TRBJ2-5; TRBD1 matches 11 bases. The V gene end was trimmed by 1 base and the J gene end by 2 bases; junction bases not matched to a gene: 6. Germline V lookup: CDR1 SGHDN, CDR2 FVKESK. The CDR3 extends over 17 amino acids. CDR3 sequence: CASSQGVRDRGQETQYF. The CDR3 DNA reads TGTGCCAGCAGCCAAGGGGTCCGGGACAGGGGGCAAGAGACCCAGTACTTC.

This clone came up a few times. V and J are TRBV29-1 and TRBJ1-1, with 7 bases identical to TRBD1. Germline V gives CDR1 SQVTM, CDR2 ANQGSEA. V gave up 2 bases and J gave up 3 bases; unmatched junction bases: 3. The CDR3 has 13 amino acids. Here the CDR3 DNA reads TGCAGCGTTGAATACAGGGGAGACACTGAAGCTTTCTTT. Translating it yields CSVEYRGDTEAFF.

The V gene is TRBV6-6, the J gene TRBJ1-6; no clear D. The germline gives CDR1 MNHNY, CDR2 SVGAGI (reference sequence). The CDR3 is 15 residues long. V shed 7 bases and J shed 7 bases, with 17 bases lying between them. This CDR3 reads CASTKQTPGNSPLHF. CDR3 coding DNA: TGTGCCAGCACCAAACAAACCCCCGGGAATTCACCCCTCCACTTT.